The rows below give T cell receptor beta chains drawn from one sample of a study of T cell clonotyping in hematopoietic cell transplantation. Data came from immunoSEQ multiplex PCR; TCRdb stores just in-frame clones and leaves some out. The sample has about 45,000 clones; 82% are singletons. The sample here was peripheral blood mononuclear cells, taken before stem cell transplant. Every receptor here comes from a man aged 60-69 years with myelodysplastic syndrome. Some clones in this sample may be carry-over from other donors' samples. CDR3s include the opening cysteine and the closing phenylalanine or tryptophan. Each record gives: D gene, CDR3 length, V gene, J gene, clone size, CDR3 DNA, CDR3 protein. The D gene is left open where the match is weak. For some rows the clone size is stated as once, few or many, or as a class when expanded; others skip it.

TRBD1	16	TRBV7-9	TRBJ1-4	.	TGTGCCAGCAGCTTAGGACAGGGGGCCTCTAATGAAAAACTGTTTTTT	CASSLGQGASNEKLFF
.	15	TRBV7-2	TRBJ2-7	once	TGTGCCAGCAGCCACCGGGACTTAAACTCCTACGAGCAGTACTTC	CASSHRDLNSYEQYF
TRBD1	14	TRBV30	TRBJ2-7	.	TGTGCCTGGAGCCCAGGGGGAGTGGGCTACGAGCAGTACTTC	CAWSPGGVGYEQYF
.	12	TRBV5-6	TRBJ2-3	.	TGTGCCAGCAGCTTGACGGCAGATACGCAGTATTTT	CASSLTADTQYF
TRBD1	13	TRBV10-1	TRBJ1-2	.	TGCGCCAGCAGTTCCGACAGGGGGAACGGCTACACCTTC	CASSSDRGNGYTF
.	14	TRBV6-6	TRBJ2-2	.	TGTGCCAGCAGATTCGGCTCCTTGGAGGGGGAGCTGTTTTTT	CASRFGSLEGELFF
.	16	TRBV21-1	TRBJ2-1	.	TGTGCCAGCAGCAAAGAACGGCGAAACTCCTACAATGAGCAGTTCTTC	CASSKERRNSYNEQFF
.	18	TRBV28	TRBJ1-3	few	TGTGCCAGCAGTTTATGGGACATCCGCCCCAGCTCTGGAAACACCATATATTTT	CASSLWDIRPSSGNTIYF
.	12	TRBV28	TRBJ2-5	.	TGTGCCAGCAGTCTCCCGGGGGAGACCCAGTACTTC	CASSLPGETQYF
.	14	TRBV5-4	TRBJ1-2	.	TGTGCCAGCAGCCCCGATCTCAGTACCTATGGCTACACCTTC	CASSPDLSTYGYTF
.	13	TRBV9	TRBJ1-4	.	TGTGCCAGCAGCGTAAACGCGGGGGAAAAACTGTTTTTT	CASSVNAGEKLFF
TRBD1	15	TRBV23-1	TRBJ1-5	.	TGCGCCAGCAGCTCCCCGGACAGGGGCAATCAGCCCCAGCATTTT	CASSSPDRGNQPQHF
TRBD1	17	TRBV4-3	TRBJ1-6	few	TGCGCCAGCAGCCAAGATACCGGCAGGGGGCTTAGTTCACCCCTCCACTTT	CASSQDTGRGLSSPLHF
TRBD1	15	TRBV7-2	TRBJ1-6	.	TGTGCCAGCAGCTTAGGAGACAGGGGGAATTCACCCCTCCACTTT	CASSLGDRGNSPLHF
.	18	TRBV14	TRBJ2-6	.	TGTGCCAGCAGCCGATTTGGAGATTATGGCTCTGGGGCCAACGTCCTGACTTTC	CASSRFGDYGSGANVLTF
TRBD1	15	TRBV27	TRBJ1-2	.	TGTGCCAGCAGTCCGTTGGACAGGGAGGGTTACGGCTACACCTTC	CASSPLDREGYGYTF
.	15	TRBV5-6	TRBJ2-7	.	TGTGCCAGCAGCCGGCCGGCTAGCTCTAGCTACGAGCAGTACTTC	CASSRPASSSYEQYF
.	13	TRBV6-5	TRBJ1-1	few	TGTGCCAGCAGTTACTCGATGAACACTGAAGCTTTCTTT	CASSYSMNTEAFF
TRBD1	15	TRBV6-1	TRBJ2-6	once	TGTGCCGGCGGACAGGGAAACTCTGGGGCCAACGTCCTGACTTTC	CAGGQGNSGANVLTF
.	15	TRBV27	TRBJ1-1	.	TGTGCCAGCAGTTTGGTTGACATTCGGAGCACTGAAGCTTTCTTT	CASSLVDIRSTEAFF
TRBD1	14	TRBV28	TRBJ2-5	.	TGTGCCACCGAACCAGGGGGCGCGGCAGAGACCCAGTACTTC	CATEPGGAAETQYF
.	13	TRBV6-6	TRBJ1-1	once	TGTGCCAGCAGTTACAGGGGAGGTGAACGGGCTTTCTTT	CASSYRGGERAFF
TRBD2	17	TRBV5-1	TRBJ2-3	.	TGCGCCAGCAGCCCCGGTAATAGCGGGGGCCTACCGGATACGCAGTATTTT	CASSPGNSGGLPDTQYF
TRBD1	16	TRBV5-1	TRBJ2-5	.	TGCGCCAGCAGCCGACGTTGGGACAGGGCGCCAGAGACCCAGTACTTC	CASSRRWDRAPETQYF
TRBD1	16	TRBV7-2	TRBJ1-4	few	TGTGCCAGCAGCTTAGATACGGGACAGGGGAATGAAAAACTGTTTTTT	CASSLDTGQGNEKLFF
TRBD2	20	TRBV19	TRBJ2-2	.	TGTGCCAGTAGTAGAACAGAAGGGACTAGCGGGGGGTTGGCGGCCGGGGAGCTGTTTTTT	CASSRTEGTSGGLAAGELFF
.	14	TRBV4-2	TRBJ1-2	.	TGTGCCAGCAGCCTAACAGGATGGGACTATGGCTACACCTTC	CASSLTGWDYGYTF
TRBD1	13	TRBV2	TRBJ1-1	.	TGTGCCAGCAGTGAAGCGACAGGGACAGGAGCTTTCTTT	CASSEATGTGAFF
TRBD1	16	TRBV6-1	TRBJ1-6	.	TGTGCCAGCAGTGACGGACAGGGACCATATAATTCACCCCTCCACTTT	CASSDGQGPYNSPLHF
.	15	TRBV11-2	TRBJ2-7	.	TGTGCCAGCAGCTTAGCGCCGCGCGAAAACTACGAGCAGTACTTC	CASSLAPRENYEQYF
TRBD2	12	TRBV19	TRBJ2-7	.	TGTGCCAGCGAGGGACTAGCGAGGGAGCAGTACTTC	CASEGLAREQYF
.	14	TRBV2	TRBJ2-4	.	TGTGCCAGCAGTGTTGAGTTGAGGGGGAACATTCAGTACTTC	CASSVELRGNIQYF
TRBD1	14	TRBV7-9	TRBJ1-1	few	TGTGCCAGCAGCGAAGGACAGGGGCGAGGGAAAGCTTTCTTT	CASSEGQGRGKAFF
.	14	TRBV29-1	TRBJ1-2	.	TGCAGCGTTGAAGGGCGGGGGGGTGGTTATGGCTACACCTTC	CSVEGRGGGYGYTF
.	15	TRBV7-2	TRBJ1-1	.	TGTGCCAGCACCCCCGGGAGTCAGAGGGCCACTGAAGCTTTCTTT	CASTPGSQRATEAFF
.	14	TRBV5-1	TRBJ2-7	.	TGCGCCAGCAGCCCTAGGGGGATCTCCTACGAGCAGTACTTC	CASSPRGISYEQYF
.	13	TRBV6-1	TRBJ2-2	few	TGTGCCAGCAGTGAAGTCCGGACCGGGGAGCTGTTTTTT	CASSEVRTGELFF
.	13	TRBV19	TRBJ1-1	.	TGTGCCAGTACCGTGACAGGGAACACTGAAGCTTTCTTT	CASTVTGNTEAFF
TRBD1	15	TRBV7-3	TRBJ1-4	.	TGTGCCAGCAGCTTAGGGCCGGGACAGGGGGAAAAACTGTTTTTT	CASSLGPGQGEKLFF
TRBD1	14	TRBV28	TRBJ2-3	.	TGTGCCAGCAGCAGGGGGTCTAGCACAGATACGCAGTATTTT	CASSRGSSTDTQYF
.	15	TRBV5-1	TRBJ2-7	.	TGCGCCAGCAGCTTGGAGGCAGGGGCTTTCTACGAGCAGTACTTC	CASSLEAGAFYEQYF
TRBD2	14	TRBV19	TRBJ2-3	.	TGTGCCAGTAACCCGGGGGGGGGCACGCATACGCAGTATTTT	CASNPGGGTHTQYF
.	12	TRBV7-2	TRBJ2-3	.	TGTGCCAGCAGCTTAAAGGGAGATACGCAGTATTTT	CASSLKGDTQYF
.	13	TRBV19	TRBJ1-2	.	TGTGCCAGTAGTATAGACAGCCGAACCGGCTACACCTTC	CASSIDSRTGYTF
.	14	TRBV5-1	TRBJ1-1	.	TGCGCCAGCAGCCTACAGGAAAAGAACACTGAAGCTTTCTTT	CASSLQEKNTEAFF
TRBD1	14	TRBV6-1	TRBJ1-2	.	TGTGCCAGCAGCTCCTCGGGACAGGTTAGGGGCTACACCTTC	CASSSSGQVRGYTF
.	13	TRBV4-3	TRBJ1-1	.	TGCGCCAGCAGACACAGTTGGGCCACTGAAGCTTTCTTT	CASRHSWATEAFF